This T cell receptor (beta chain) was sequenced during a study of cytomegalovirus exposure and HLA in healthy donors. PCR employed 60 Vbeta and 13 Jbeta primers. Sequencing used immunoSEQ multiplex PCR; TCRdb keeps in-frame clones, though not all of them. Here the sample spans some 96,000 clones, around 69% being singletons. Germline V gene lookup returns CDR1 MDHEN and CDR2 SYDVKM. The CDR3 runs 14 residues. V dropped 6 bases and J dropped 2 bases, with 13 bases sitting between them. The origin of this receptor is a woman aged 60-75 years in good health and CMV-seropositive. This chain joins TRBV28 and TRBJ1-2; tentatively, D is TRBD1 (6 bases). Sample: PBMCs. CDR3 in DNA: TGTGCCAGCAGCCTCGACAGGTACAACTATGGCTACACCTTC. Residues: CASSLDRYNYGYTF.